The 31 T cell receptor beta chains listed next were all sequenced from one sample in a study of cytomegalovirus exposure and HLA in healthy donors. Primers: 60 Vbeta forward and 13 Jbeta reverse. Here immunoSEQ multiplex PCR was the method, and the copy in TCRdb shows in-frame clones only, minus some. The table lists 79,000 or so clones, over 60% of them singletons. Sequenced: PBMCs. These receptors came from a woman aged 35 to 49 in good health and CMV-seropositive.

This rearrangement joins TRBV2 to TRBJ1-2; D not resolved. Trimming shortened V by 6 bases and J by 8 bases, and 10 bases separated the two germline ends. Germline V lookup: CDR1 SNHLY, CDR2 FYNNEI. CDR3 length: 11 amino acids. The CDR3 loop reads CASREEGGYTF. The CDR3 nucleotides are TGTGCCAGCAGGGAGGAGGGCGGCTACACCTTC.

The chain is built from TRBV9 and TRBJ2-7, with TRBD2 identical over 9 bases. Per the germline V gene, CDR1 is SGDLS and CDR2 is YYNGEE. V lost 0 bases, J lost 5 bases, and 6 bases stayed unmatched. The CDR3 is 15 amino acids. Here the CDR3 DNA reads TGTGCCAGCAGCGTAGACGGAGTAGCGGGGGACGAGCAGTACTTC. Translated: CASSVDGVAGDEQYF. Complete variable domain (other parts from reference TRBV9 and TRBJ2-7): DSGVTQTPKHLITATGQRVTLRCSPRSGDLSVYWYQQSLDQGLQFLIQYYNGEERAKGNILERFSAQQFPDLHSELNLSSLELGDSALYFCASSVDGVAGDEQYFGPGTRLTVT.

This clone was detected only a few times. The chain recombines TRBV27 with TRBJ1-1; D unclear. Germline V gene sequence: CDR1 MNHEY, CDR2 SMNVEV (reference sequence). The V end was cut by 3 bases, the J end by 5 bases, with 13 bases between. The CDR3 has 14 amino acids. This CDR3 reads CASSFGGVGTEAFF. CDR3 in DNA: TGTGCCAGCAGTTTTGGAGGCGTTGGGACTGAAGCTTTCTTT.

The chain combines TRBV5-1 with TRBJ2-5; D unresolved. This CDR3 has 15 amino acids. Trimming took 3 bases from V and 1 from J, leaving 13 bases between them. Germline assignment: CDR1 SGHRS and CDR2 YFSETQ. The CDR3 spells CASSSLTESQETQYF. As DNA, the CDR3 is TGCGCCAGCAGCTCGCTTACAGAGTCCCAAGAGACCCAGTACTTC.

This clone turned up a few times. The chain links TRBV6-1 to TRBJ1-1, with no clear D. The CDR3 has 13 residues. V lost 1 base and J lost 5, with 8 bases in between. Germline loops: CDR1 MNHNS, CDR2 SASEGT. CDR3 residues: CASSEGGLTEAFF. The CDR3 coding sequence is TGTGCCAGCAGTGAAGGCGGTTTAACTGAAGCTTTCTTT.

The chain employs TRBV10-1 and TRBJ2-7, with a weak D call TRBD1 (6 bases). CDR3 length equals 12 residues. Trimming shortened V by 5 bases and J by 3 bases, and 8 bases separated the two germline ends. Germline V gene data show CDR1 as WNHNN and CDR2 as SYGVQD (reference sequence). The CDR3 region is CASSTGYYEQYF. The CDR3 bases are TGCGCCAGCAGTACAGGGTACTACGAGCAGTACTTC.

The genes are TRBV15 and TRBJ2-7, with D possibly being TRBD2 (9 bases). The germline CDR1 and CDR2 sequences are LNHNV and YYDKDF (reference sequence). The CDR3 runs 16 residues. Trimming took off 6 bases at V and 2 bases at J, with 20 bases between the two ends. The chain's CDR3 is CATRAGGQAPAYEQYF. In DNA, the CDR3 is TGTGCCACCAGAGCGGGGGGACAGGCTCCGGCCTACGAGCAGTACTTC.

The chain couples TRBV2 to TRBJ2-1; D remains unclear. Trimming took off 7 bases at V and 0 bases at J, with 13 bases between the two ends. This CDR3 comprises 15 residues. Germline V gene sequence: CDR1 SNHLY, CDR2 FYNNEI. The CDR3 loop is CASTSLLSSYNEQFF. The CDR3 DNA follows: TGTGCCAGCACTTCTCTCCTCAGCTCCTACAATGAGCAGTTCTTC. The full variable domain, with the rest looked up from reference TRBV2 and TRBJ2-1, is EPEVTQTPSHQVTQMGQEVILRCVPISNHLYFYWYRQILGQKVEFLVSFYNNEISEKSEIFDDQFSVERPDGSNFTLKIRSTKLEDSAMYFCASTSLLSSYNEQFFGPGTRLTVL.

V gene TRBV14 combines with J gene TRBJ1-1; 9 bases fit TRBD1. The V segment lost 5 bases and the J segment 7 bases; nucleotides outside the gene matches: 14. Germline lookup yields CDR1 SGHDN and CDR2 FVKESK. This CDR3 is 16 amino acids long. The CDR3 bases are TGTGCCAGCAGCGGCCGGGACAGGGCTCGGGTCGGTGAAGCTTTCTTT. Translating it yields CASSGRDRARVGEAFF.

V and J are TRBV19 and TRBJ1-6, with 9 bases that match TRBD1. The CDR3 sequence is 15 residues long. Trimming at V came to 6 bases and at J to 7 bases, leaving 7 bases not matched to a gene. The germline gives CDR1 LNHDA, CDR2 SQIVND (reference sequence). The CDR3 DNA reads as TGTGCCAGTAGGAGAGGGGACAGGGACAATTCACCCCTCCACTTT. The encoded protein is CASRRGDRDNSPLHF.

This chain uses TRBV9 with TRBJ1-2; D is possibly TRBD1 (6 bases). The CDR3 is 14 residues long. V lost 0 bases and J lost 4, with 10 bases in between. CDR1 SGDLS and CDR2 YYNGEE come from the germline V gene. CDR3 residues: CASSVDGGGYGYTF. In DNA, the CDR3 is TGTGCCAGCAGCGTAGATGGGGGCGGCTATGGCTACACCTTC.

V is TRBV7-2 and J is TRBJ2-1, with TRBD2 identical over 7 bases. The CDR3 extends over 14 amino acids. Trimming cost V 3 bases and J 8 bases; bases outside gene matches: 7. The germline gives CDR1 SGHTA, CDR2 FQGNSA. CDR3 in amino acids: CASSFSGGMDEQFF. CDR3 bases: TGTGCCAGCAGCTTTTCGGGAGGAATGGATGAGCAGTTCTTC.

The gene calls are TRBV19 and TRBJ1-5, with D perhaps matching TRBD1 (6 bases). Germline CDR1 LNHDA, CDR2 SQIVND (reference sequence). The CDR3 has 16 residues. V was pared by 3 bases and J by 0 bases, with 12 bases between. The chain's CDR3 is CASSMGALISNQPQHF. CDR3 coding DNA: TGTGCCAGTAGTATGGGGGCGTTAATTAGCAATCAGCCCCAGCATTTT.

The chain combines TRBV7-9 with TRBJ2-3; 7 bases match TRBD1. There are 15 residues in the CDR3. J was trimmed by 3 bases and V by 4 bases; bases with no gene match: 7. Germline V CDR1 and CDR2: SEHNR, FQNEAQ (reference sequence). This CDR3 reads CASSSGRGSTDTQYF. As DNA, the CDR3 is TGTGCCAGCAGCTCCGGCAGGGGGAGTACAGATACGCAGTATTTT.

This chain uses TRBV7-9 with TRBJ2-7; 10 bases line up with TRBD1. The CDR3 has 15 residues. Germline CDR1 and CDR2: SEHNR and FQNEAQ (reference sequence). The V segment lost 4 bases and the J segment 3 bases; nucleotides outside the gene matches: 6. CDR3 loop: CASSSEGDRGYEQYF. The CDR3, as DNA: TGTGCCAGCAGCTCGGAGGGGGACAGGGGCTACGAGCAGTACTTC.

This chain uses TRBV12-5 with TRBJ2-3, with D hard to call. Per the germline V gene, CDR1 is LGHNT and CDR2 is FRNRAP. The CDR3 is 16 residues long. Trimming pared 6 bases from V and 2 bases from J, leaving 18 bases between. CDR3 sequence reads: CASGQSPLLPTDTQYF. The CDR3 coding sequence is TGTGCTAGTGGACAATCCCCCTTATTGCCCACAGATACGCAGTATTTT.

V gene TRBV5-1 combines with J gene TRBJ2-3; D unclear. Germline CDR1 reads SGHRS; CDR2 reads YFSETQ. This CDR3 is built from 15 residues. V shed 5 bases and J shed 4 bases, with 17 bases lying between them. The CDR3 DNA sequence: TGCGCCAGCAGTCTAACCCCCGTAAGCTCAGATACGCAGTATTTT. Encoded protein: CASSLTPVSSDTQYF.

This clone came up once. The chain links TRBV28 to TRBJ1-4; 10 bases line up with TRBD1. In germline, CDR1 is MDHEN, CDR2 SYDVKM. The V segment lost 6 bases and the J segment 2 bases; nucleotides outside the gene matches: 12. This CDR3 has 18 residues. CDR3 region: CASRPTGGSLTTNEKLFF. The DNA of the CDR3 is TGTGCCAGCAGGCCGACAGGGGGCTCCCTCACCACTAATGAAAAACTGTTTTTT.

This clone was observed a few times. CDR3 coding DNA: TGTGCCAGCAGCCGGACAGGGAACAATTCACCCCTCCACTTT. Translation: CASSRTGNNSPLHF. The chain links TRBV11-1 to TRBJ1-6, with 8 bases that match TRBD1. This CDR3 has 14 residues. Germline values: CDR1 SGHAT, CDR2 FQDESV (reference sequence). Trimming cost V 5 bases and J 7 bases; bases outside gene matches: 4.

This chain links TRBV9 with TRBJ2-1, with 12 nucleotides matching TRBD2. This CDR3 comprises 17 residues. V shed 2 bases and J 6 bases; nucleotides not matched to a gene: 9. Germline CDR1 reads SGDLS; CDR2 reads YYNGEE. CDR3 sequence (DNA): TGTGCCAGCAGCGTCGCGACTAGCGGGAGATTGCGCAATGAGCAGTTCTTC. This gives the protein CASSVATSGRLRNEQFF.

In this sample, this clone turned up once. The chain combines TRBV4-3 with TRBJ2-3; D perhaps matches TRBD2 (6 bases). This CDR3 contains 14 residues. The ends were cut back, 4 bases at V and 6 bases at J, with 14 bases in the middle. The V gene's germline CDR1 is LGHNA and CDR2 YSLEER. This chain's CDR3 is CASSPGGAGDTQYF. Written as DNA, the CDR3 is TGCGCCAGCAGCCCTGGCGGGGCGGGGGATACGCAGTATTTT.

The chain has TRBV4-3 and TRBJ2-3; D is undetermined. Trimming removed 0 bases at V and 2 bases at J, with 12 bases between. The CDR3 contains 16 residues. The germline gives CDR1 LGHNA, CDR2 YSLEER. The CDR3, as DNA: TGCGCCAGCAGCCAAGACTTAGATTACTACACAGATACGCAGTATTTT. This sequence encodes CASSQDLDYYTDTQYF.

This chain joins TRBV6-6 and TRBJ2-2; TRBD1 might be the D (6 bases). The germline V and J ends were trimmed by 6 bases and 1 base, with 9 bases remaining between them. Germline V lookup: CDR1 MNHNY, CDR2 SVGAGI (reference sequence). The CDR3 runs 14 residues. CDR3 residues: CASRTTGNTGELFF. DNA for the CDR3: TGTGCCAGCAGGACGACAGGGAACACCGGGGAGCTGTTTTTT.

This clone was recorded only once. V usage is TRBV7-2 and J usage is TRBJ2-3; tentatively, D is TRBD2 (5 bases). V dropped 1 base and J dropped 0 bases, with 8 bases sitting between them. The germline gives CDR1 SGHTA, CDR2 FQGNSA. The length of the CDR3 is 15 residues. The CDR3 reads CASSLERFSTDTQYF. The CDR3 region has the DNA TGTGCCAGCAGCTTAGAGCGGTTTAGCACAGATACGCAGTATTTT.

The chain recombines TRBV7-9 with TRBJ1-2; TRBD1 might be the D (6 bases). Germline V gene lookup returns CDR1 SEHNR and CDR2 FQNEAQ (reference sequence). V was cut by 0 bases and J by 3 bases, with 8 bases left in between. The CDR3 runs to 14 residues. CDR3 in amino acids: CASSLAGGDYGYTF. CDR3 bases: TGTGCCAGCAGCTTAGCAGGGGGTGACTATGGCTACACCTTC.

The rearrangement joins TRBV4-2 to TRBJ1-4; 9 positions agree with TRBD1. This CDR3 spans 13 amino acids. J lost 8 bases, V lost 3 bases, and 1 base had no gene match. Germline V gives CDR1 LGHNA, CDR2 YNFKEQ. The CDR3 DNA follows: TGTGCCAGCAGCCAGGGACAGGGCGAAAAACTGTTTTTT. Protein sequence: CASSQGQGEKLFF.

The gene calls are TRBV7-8 and TRBJ2-1, with 8 bases identical to TRBD2. The CDR3 runs to 14 residues. The trim removed 1 base at V and 8 bases at J, leaving 4 bases unmatched. Germline V gene lookup returns CDR1 SGHVS and CDR2 FQNEAQ. CDR3: CASSLVAGYYEQFF. DNA of the CDR3: TGTGCCAGCAGCTTAGTAGCGGGATATTATGAGCAGTTCTTC.

This clone was seen only once. The rearrangement uses TRBV11-1 and TRBJ2-7, with D possibly TRBD1 on 5 matching bases. Deletions cut 6 bases from V and 2 bases from J, with 11 bases between. There are 13 residues in the CDR3. Germline V gives CDR1 SGHAT, CDR2 FQDESV (reference sequence). The CDR3 nucleotides read TGTGCCAGCAGTTCCAGGGTAACCTACGAGCAGTACTTC. Translation: CASSSRVTYEQYF.

The rearrangement joins TRBV6-6 to TRBJ1-2; TRBD1 aligns across 8 bases. This CDR3 is built from 16 residues. The V and J ends lost 6 bases and 0 bases, in that order; junction bases with no gene match: 9. Germline V gene data show CDR1 as MNHNY and CDR2 as SVGAGI (reference sequence). This CDR3 reads CASRSRDRYPNYGYTF. For the CDR3, the DNA is TGTGCCAGCAGGTCGAGGGACAGGTATCCTAACTATGGCTACACCTTC.

The V call is TRBV7-9, the J call TRBJ1-4, with a weak D call TRBD1 (6 bases). This CDR3 comprises 14 residues. CDR1 SEHNR and CDR2 FQNEAQ come from the germline V gene (reference sequence). With 1 base removed from V and 7 bases from J, the gap between germline ends came to 10 bases. DNA of the CDR3: TGTGCCAGCAGCTTAGGACAGGTACCTGAAAAACTGTTTTTT. This translates into CASSLGQVPEKLFF.

The genes are TRBV19 and TRBJ2-7, with D possibly matching TRBD2 (5 bases). From germline, CDR1 is LNHDA and CDR2 SQIVND (reference sequence). The CDR3 is 15 amino acids. Trimming removed 5 bases from V and 4 bases from J, with 18 bases in between. The CDR3 nucleotides read TGTGCCAGTAGTCCGGGGTCTGTAACTAGTTACGAGCAGTACTTC. Its translation: CASSPGSVTSYEQYF.